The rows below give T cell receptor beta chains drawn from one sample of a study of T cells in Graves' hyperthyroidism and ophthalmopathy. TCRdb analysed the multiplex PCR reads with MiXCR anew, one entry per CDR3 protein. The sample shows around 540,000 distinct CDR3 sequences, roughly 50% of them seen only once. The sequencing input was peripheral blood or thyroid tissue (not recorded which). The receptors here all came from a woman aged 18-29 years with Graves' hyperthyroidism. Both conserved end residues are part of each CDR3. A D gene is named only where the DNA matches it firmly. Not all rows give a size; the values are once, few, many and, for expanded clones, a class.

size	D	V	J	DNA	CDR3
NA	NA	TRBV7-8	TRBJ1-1	TGTGCCAGCAGCCTACCTGACCTGAACACTGGAGCTTTCTTT	CASSLPDLNTGAFF
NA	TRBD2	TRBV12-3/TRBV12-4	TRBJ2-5	TGTGCCAGCAGTCAGGGTAGCGGGACTCAAGAGACCCAGTACTTC	CASSQGSGTQETQYF
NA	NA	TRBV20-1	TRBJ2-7	TGCAGTGCTAGGGTCAGCCTTTACGAGCAGTACTTC	CSARVSLYEQYF
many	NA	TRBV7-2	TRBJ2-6	TGTGCCAGCAGCCTAACACCATCTGGGGCCAACGTCCTGACTTTC	CASSLTPSGANVLTF
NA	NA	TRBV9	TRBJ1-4	TGTGCCAGCAGCGCCAGGACGGAGATTAATGAAAAACTGTTTTTT	CASSARTEINEKLFF
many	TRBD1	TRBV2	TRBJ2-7	TGTGCCAGCAGTGACACGACAGGGGGCTACGAGCAGTACTTC	CASSDTTGGYEQYF
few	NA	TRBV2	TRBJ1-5	TGTGCCAGCGCCCGCATCGACAAAATCAATCAGCCCCAGCATTTT	CASARIDKINQPQHF
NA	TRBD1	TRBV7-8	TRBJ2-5	TGCGCCAGCAGCCAAGTTCCAGGGGGCCAAGAGACCCAGTACTTC	CASSQVPGGQETQYF
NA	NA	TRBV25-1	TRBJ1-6	TGTGCCAGCAGTGCCCGGGACATATATAATTCACCCCTCCACTTT	CASSARDIYNSPLHF
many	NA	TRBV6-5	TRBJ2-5	TGTGCCAGCAGCGAACACCCGCAAGAGACCCAGTACTTC	CASSEHPQETQYF
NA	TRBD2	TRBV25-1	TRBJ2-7	TGTGCTAGAGAGGCTAGCGGGCGCTACGAGCAGTACTTC	CAREASGRYEQYF
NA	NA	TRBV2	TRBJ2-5	TGTGCCAGCGGATCTAGCGAGTACCAAGAGACCCAGTACTTC	CASGSSEYQETQYF
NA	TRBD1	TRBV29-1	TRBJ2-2	TGCAGCGTCAGACGGGACAGGGTTCGCGGGGAGCTGTTTTTT	CSVRRDRVRGELFF
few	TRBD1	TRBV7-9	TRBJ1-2	TGTGCCAGCAGTTCGGGACAGATGGGCTTAGTCTATGGCTACACCTTC	CASSSGQMGLVYGYTF
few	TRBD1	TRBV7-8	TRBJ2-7	TGTGCCAGCAGCCTAGGGACAGTCGACGAGCAGTACTTC	CASSLGTVDEQYF
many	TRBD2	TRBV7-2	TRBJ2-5	TGTGCCAGCAGCCCTACTAGCGGACAAGAGACCCAGTACTTC	CASSPTSGQETQYF
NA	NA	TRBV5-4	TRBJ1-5	TGTGCCAGCAGCTTGGATGGCGAGAGGCCCCAGCATTTT	CASSLDGERPQHF
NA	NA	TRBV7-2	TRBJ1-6	TGCGCCAGCAGCCAAGATCCTAGTGATAATCCACCCCTCCACTTT	CASSQDPSDNPPLHF
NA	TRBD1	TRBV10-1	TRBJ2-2	TGTGCCAGCAGTGAGTCAGGGGGTGCGAACACCGGGGAGCTGCTTTTT	CASSESGGANTGELLF
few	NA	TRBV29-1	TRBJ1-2	TGCAGCGTCCTCGACCTTGGGGAGATACATGGCTACACCTTC	CSVLDLGEIHGYTF